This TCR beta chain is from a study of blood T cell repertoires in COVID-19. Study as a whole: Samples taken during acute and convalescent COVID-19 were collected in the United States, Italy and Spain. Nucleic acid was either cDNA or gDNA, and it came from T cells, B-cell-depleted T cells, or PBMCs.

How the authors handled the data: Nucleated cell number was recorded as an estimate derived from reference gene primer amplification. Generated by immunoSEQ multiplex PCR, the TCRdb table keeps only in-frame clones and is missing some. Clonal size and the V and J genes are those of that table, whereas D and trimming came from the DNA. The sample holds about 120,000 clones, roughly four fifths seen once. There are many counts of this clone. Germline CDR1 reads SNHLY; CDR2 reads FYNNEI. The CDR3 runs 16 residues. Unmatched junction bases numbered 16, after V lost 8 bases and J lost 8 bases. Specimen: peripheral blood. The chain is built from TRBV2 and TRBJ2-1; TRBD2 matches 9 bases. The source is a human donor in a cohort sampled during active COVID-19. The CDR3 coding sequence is TGTGCCAGCCGAACCATGGGACTAGCAACGGGATATGAGCAGTTCTTC. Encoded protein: CASRTMGLATGYEQFF.